The entry below describes one TCR beta chain. The clone's antigen remains unknown. No much larger clone exists at a distance of one base, and base qualities are not known. This sample was included in a study of T cells in tumors after PD-1 blockade (dated by TCRdb to about 2019). In the study overall: Patients were excluded if they had prior checkpoint blockade, use of systemic immunosuppressants, or recent radiotherapy or other anti-cancer therapy within 4 weeks. Pembrolizumab 200 mg every 3 weeks or cemiplimab 350 mg every 2 weeks was administered to patients. While on anti-PD-1 treatment, some of the patients also continued taking daily vismodegib 150 mg. Peripheral blood samples averaged about 120,000 TCR templates (range 24,679-257,772) and 35,000 to 45,000 unique clonotypes. The study performed paired single-cell RNA and TCR sequencing on site-matched tumors from BCC or SCC patients before and after anti-PD-1 therapy. To compare blood and tumor clonotypes, bulk TCR sequencing was performed on under 12 peripheral blood samples from roughly 5 patients. RECIST version 1.1 was used to assess clinical response.

The time point label, read with the paper, signifies: after anti-PD-1 therapy. For bulk TCRbeta sequencing, genomic DNA was extracted from tumor biopsies or peripheral blood, and input amounts ranged from roughly 550 ng to 6,500 ng. Every patient had histologically proven advanced or metastatic basal or squamous cell carcinoma and was a poor candidate for surgical resection. The basal cell carcinoma cohort comprised roughly twelve patients, of whom roughly eight had bulk tumor TCR sequencing. Results the study describes overall, beyond this receptor: Around 45% of tumor TCR clonotypes were detected in blood, and some novel exhausted tumor clones were observed in pre-treatment blood, which was taken as suggesting peripheral recruitment. Where the novel T cell clones came from was not identified, and possible sources could include lymphoid organs or rare unexpanded clones inside the tumor or in the tumor periphery.

Deep TCRbeta sequencing was performed with the immunoSEQ platform. Turning to the authors' computational methods: For further analysis, only productive rearrangements were exported from the immunoSEQ Analyzer. T cell phenotypes were assigned to bulk TCRbeta clonotypes by matching the clonotypes to single-cell RNA+TCR-seq clones with the same TCRbeta sequence. Tumor enrichment of a clone was calculated by dividing the clone's tumor frequency by the clone's PBMC frequency, both taken from bulk TCR sequencing. TCRs were sorted with GLIPH into specificity groups, meaning clusters of distinct TCRs that share CDR3 motifs and likely recognize common antigens. TCRdb carries this immuneACCESS record with in-frame sequences only. Its versions omit some clonotypes, under half of them owing to an unresolved V gene in the studies checked, with the rest unexplained. That table furnishes V, J and clone size, whereas the DNA furnished D and trimming. Within this sample are about 63,000 clones, with about 74% of them counted one time only. The leading ten clones occupy about 4.5% of the sample.

The sequences come from PBMCs, collected after anti-PD-1 treatment. The TCR originated in a human donor with basal cell carcinoma.

The base sequence is TGTGCCAGTAGTAGGACAGGGGGCTCTGGAAACACCATATATTTT. Its amino acids are CASSRTGGSGNTIYF. The chain links TRBV19 with TRBJ1-3, with 10 bases in between that match TRBD1. The junction shows trimming of 4 bases on V and 0 bases on J, and the gene matches do not reach 0 bases of it. From its cysteine to its phenylalanine, the CDR3 spans 15 amino acids. Only CDR3 DNA remains: 45 bases, in frame from the first base. The germline V gene (reference sequence) specifies LNHDA as CDR1 and SQIVND as CDR2.